This TCR beta chain stems from a study of monozygotic twins with inflammatory bowel disease. Whole-study results and caveats: Repertoire similarity did not differ between concordant and discordant twins, perhaps due to limited power.

Blood was collected, roughly 2.5 ml per donor. Remarks on this clonotype: Its antigen is as yet unknown.

Amplification of TCRalpha and TCRbeta cDNA involved two nested PCRs that ran for roughly 16 and 10 cycles. No DNA is given; TCRdb re-called the 5' RACE reads and lists each CDR3 protein once. This sample's table reports about 380,000 distinct CDR3 sequences. CDR1 and CDR2 from the germline V gene are KGHSH and LQKENI. CDR3 size: 14 residues. The chain joins TRBV18 to TRBJ2-7; TCRdb's D call of TRBD1 is untestable without DNA. The receptor was isolated from a human donor with ulcerative colitis or Crohn's disease, or a healthy co-twin of an affected twin (not recorded which). Input material: blood. CDR3 residues: CASSLSGTQGGQYF.